What follows is one T cell receptor beta chain and its context. The data originate from a study of blood T cell repertoires in COVID-19. Overall study context: T cells, B-cell-depleted T cells, or PBMCs provided the cDNA or gDNA that served as material.

Only in-frame clones appear in the TCRdb table, and some are missing; sequencing was by immunoSEQ multiplex PCR. The sample consists of around 270,000 clones, roughly nine tenths of them appearing once. The CDR3 has 15 residues. The germline V gene has CDR1 SGHAT and CDR2 FQDESV (reference sequence). With 2 bases removed from V and 7 bases from J, the gap between germline ends came to 18 bases. Sample: peripheral blood. This chain uses TRBV11-1 with TRBJ2-7, with a tentative D call TRBD1 (6 bases). The sequence was obtained from a man in his 60s who had recovered from COVID-19. CDR3 sequence reads: CASSLPTGRWGEQYF. The CDR3 coding sequence is TGTGCCAGCAGCTTACCAACAGGGCGATGGGGGGAGCAGTACTTC. The full variable domain, in which reference TRBV11-1 and TRBJ2-7 provide the parts outside the CDR3, is EAEVAQSPRYKITEKSQAVAFWCDPISGHATLYWYRQILGQGPELLVQFQDESVVDDSQLPKDRFSAERLKGVDSTLKIQPAELGDSAMYLCASSLPTGRWGEQYFGPGTRLTVT.